This T cell receptor (beta chain) was sequenced in a study of T cell responses to AZD1222 COVID-19 vaccine. The overall study: Second-dose intervals of approximately 4 or approximately 12 weeks were pooled.

Assay used: immunoSEQ multiplex PCR; TCRdb lists only in-frame clones, some missing. Of over 100,000 clones detected, around 84% appear once; the ten largest clones hold approximately 20%. Study outcomes and limitations: Clonal diversity was possibly underestimated, and the donors were mostly white British, with more females.

V lost 2 bases and J lost 2, with 10 bases in between. Germline-derived CDR1 and CDR2 are MDHEN and SYDVKM. The CDR3 runs to 15 residues. On this clone itself: Its target is unknown.

The gene calls are TRBV28 and TRBJ1-5; TRBD1 might be the D (5 bases). The sequenced sample was peripheral blood, obtained on day 0 of AZD1222 vaccination. The clonotype comes from an adult in good health. The CDR3 region is CASSLLRGRNQPQHF. The CDR3 nucleotides read TGTGCCAGCAGTTTACTGAGGGGTCGCAATCAGCCCCAGCATTTT.